This T cell receptor (beta chain) derives from a study of blood T cell repertoires in COVID-19 (dated by TCRdb to about 2020). Broadly, across the study: The collaborator samples originated in the United States, Italy and Spain and spanned the acute and convalescent phases of COVID-19. The sample metadata nearly always contained a de-identified subject ID, COVID-19 status, age in years and sex. The repertoires were released in a freely available public database intended as a resource for research on the immune response to SARS-CoV-2. The material from the prospective study consisted of cDNA or gDNA derived from T cells, B-cell-depleted T cells, or PBMCs. Where HLA class I and class II types were available, the types were taken from metadata supplied by the sample provider, not from assay-based typing. Samples came from the ongoing ImmuneRACE study (first 160 participants) plus 1,254 subjects from 6 global collaborators. Deeply sampled blood TCRbeta repertoires from subjects exposed to, actively infected with, or recovered from COVID-19 were included in the dataset.

The V and J ends are trimmed by 2 bases and 3 bases, leaving 11 bases between them. The CDR3 numbers 15 residues from cysteine through phenylalanine. The entry retains the CDR3 DNA only, 45 bases that are in frame from base 1. The germline V gene supplies CDR1 SNHLY and CDR2 FYNNEI. Results the study describes overall, beyond this receptor: The quantity of clinical and demographic metadata differed by source and by participant and was supplied without curation.

The immunoSEQ Assay, a bias-controlled multiplex PCR, was used to amplify TCRbeta CDR3 regions from genomic DNA. In the source study's methods: The number of nucleated cells in each sample was estimated from the amplification of reference gene primers within the assay. To quantify the absolute abundance of each unique TCRbeta CDR3 rearrangement, sequence reads were collapsed and filtered. For each sample, productive Simpson clonality was calculated by taking the square root of Simpson's diversity index across productive rearrangements. The table was pulled from immuneACCESS by TCRdb, which kept in-frame rearrangements only. Such tables lose some clones; where checked, under half of the loss comes from unresolved V genes, and the rest has no known cause. That table gives V, J and clone size, and the DNA gave D and trimming. This sample comprises about 350,000 clones, about 90% of them detected only once. About 6% of the sample goes to the ten largest clones.

Concerning this clone itself: No antigen is known for it. The record has no base qualities; no much larger clone is one base away.

In Seattle, one collaborating source enrolled patients while the infection was active and tracked those patients longitudinally over the course of disease. Collaborating institutions collected whole blood in K2EDTA tubes following their own protocols. For TCRbeta analysis, collaborator samples were shipped as frozen whole blood, as isolated PBMCs, or as DNA extracted from either sample type. The sample taken for sequencing was peripheral blood. The sequence is built from TRBV2 and TRBJ2-4; TRBD1 is a possible D gene, resting on 6 matching bases. This clonotype originated in a woman aged 50 to 60 with COVID-19, enrolled during active disease. The CDR3 reads as follows: CASSESTRGKNIQYF. The DNA sequence follows: TGTGCCAGCAGTGAATCGACCAGGGGCAAAAACATTCAGTACTTC.